This TCR beta chain originates from a study of PD-1 blockade in classical Hodgkin lymphoma. Study findings and constraints: Why the repertoires differ is still unclear, perhaps disease activity or prior therapy. Healthy donors reportedly exceeded newly diagnosed patients in baseline TCR diversity.

Germline CDR1 reads SEHNR; CDR2 reads FQNEAQ (reference sequence). There are 13 residues in the CDR3. V was pared by 5 bases and J by 7 bases, with 6 bases of the junction left unmatched. As for time point: newly diagnosed, previously untreated cHL patient sample. Newly diagnosed, untreated classical Hodgkin lymphoma PBMCs served as comparison. Only a few counts were recorded for this clone. Its antigen is unidentified. This table comes from immunoSEQ multiplex PCR, and its TCRdb copy is limited to in-frame clones, with some not included. The sample has 20,000 to 25,000 clones, 90% to 95% seen once. The sample consisted of peripheral blood mononuclear cells (PBMCs). This rearrangement joins TRBV7-9 to TRBJ1-2; TRBD1 aligns across 8 bases. This receptor was obtained from a human donor with classical Hodgkin lymphoma. CDR3 nucleotides: TGTGCCAGCAGCCCCCAGGGGGCTACTGGCTACACCTTC. It translates to CASSPQGATGYTF.